These 3 T cell receptor beta chains share one sample of origin, sequenced in a study of blood T cell repertoires in COVID-19. Assay used: immunoSEQ multiplex PCR; TCRdb lists only in-frame clones, some missing. This repertoire shows under 300,000 clones, 80% to 85% found once; its top ten account for roughly 2.9%. Sequenced sample: peripheral blood. The origin of the receptors is an older woman with active or convalescent COVID-19.

V is TRBV10-2 and J is TRBJ2-1; D perhaps matches TRBD2 (7 bases). V shed 2 bases and J shed 3 bases, with 17 bases lying between them. Germline CDR1 and CDR2: WSHSY and SAAADI. This CDR3 is built from 17 residues. CDR3: CASSEPNAGAYYNEQFF. DNA for the CDR3: TGCGCCAGCAGTGAGCCGAACGCGGGGGCCTACTACAATGAGCAGTTCTTC.

This chain uses TRBV5-4 with TRBJ1-5, with D possibly matching TRBD1 (5 bases). The V end was cut by 4 bases, the J end by 5 bases, with 10 bases between. Germline CDR1 reads SGHNT; CDR2 reads YYREEE (reference sequence). The CDR3 has 13 residues. The CDR3 spells CASSPGRDQPQHF. CDR3 bases: TGTGCCAGCAGCCCCGGCAGGGATCAGCCCCAGCATTTT. Full variable domain (remainder filled in from reference TRBV5-4 and TRBJ1-5): ETGVTQSPTHLIKTRGQQVTLRCSSQSGHNTVSWYQQALGQGPQFIFQYYREEENGRGNFPPRFSGLQFPNYSSELNVNALELDDSALYLCASSPGRDQPQHFGDGTRLSIL.

This sequence joins TRBV18 and TRBJ1-2; 8 bases line up with TRBD1. With 3 bases clipped from V and 4 bases from J, the junction kept 4 bases outside the gene matches. From germline, CDR1 is KGHSH and CDR2 LQKENI. This CDR3 is built from 14 residues. CDR3 sequence reads: CASSPGQGAYGYTF. Written as DNA, the CDR3 is TGTGCCAGCTCACCCGGTCAGGGGGCCTATGGCTACACCTTC.